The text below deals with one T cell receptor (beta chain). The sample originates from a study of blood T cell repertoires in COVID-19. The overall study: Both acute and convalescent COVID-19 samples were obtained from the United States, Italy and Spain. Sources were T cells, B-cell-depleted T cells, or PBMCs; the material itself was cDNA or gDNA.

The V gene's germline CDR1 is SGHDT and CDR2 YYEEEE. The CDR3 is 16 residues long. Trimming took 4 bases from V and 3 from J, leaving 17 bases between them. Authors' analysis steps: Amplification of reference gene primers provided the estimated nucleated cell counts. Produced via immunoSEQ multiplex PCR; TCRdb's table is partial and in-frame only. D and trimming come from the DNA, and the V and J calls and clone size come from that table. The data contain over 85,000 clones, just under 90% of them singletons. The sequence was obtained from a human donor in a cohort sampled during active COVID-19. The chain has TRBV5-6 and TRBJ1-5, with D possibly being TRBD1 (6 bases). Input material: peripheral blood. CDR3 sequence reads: CASSASGGLNNQPQHF. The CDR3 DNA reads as TGTGCCAGCAGCGCGTCGGGGGGGCTCAACAATCAGCCCCAGCATTTT.